This TCR delta chain emerged from a study of gamma-delta chains in newborns, infants, children. Background on the study: Microbial exposure reportedly drives polyclonal innate γδ T cell expansion after birth.

This clone rates as medium-sized (0.01 to 0.1%). TCRdb applied CATT to the reads for clone calling. The data show about 10,000 delta-chain clones, approximately 8.2% seen once. The V and J ends lost 0 bases and 0 bases respectively, with 16 bases between them. CDR1 is GEAIGNYY, CDR2 EKD, per germline. The length of the CDR3 is 17 residues. This clonotype was sampled from a child who was a newborn, infant or young child, either healthy, febrile or measles-vaccinated (not recorded which). The sample consisted of blood. The chain has TRDV2 and TRDJ1, with D perhaps matching TRDD3 (6 bases). The chain's CDR3 is CACDTVGGDKHTDKLIF. Written as DNA, the CDR3 is TGTGCCTGTGACACCGTCGGGGGAGACAAACACACCGATAAACTCATCTTT.